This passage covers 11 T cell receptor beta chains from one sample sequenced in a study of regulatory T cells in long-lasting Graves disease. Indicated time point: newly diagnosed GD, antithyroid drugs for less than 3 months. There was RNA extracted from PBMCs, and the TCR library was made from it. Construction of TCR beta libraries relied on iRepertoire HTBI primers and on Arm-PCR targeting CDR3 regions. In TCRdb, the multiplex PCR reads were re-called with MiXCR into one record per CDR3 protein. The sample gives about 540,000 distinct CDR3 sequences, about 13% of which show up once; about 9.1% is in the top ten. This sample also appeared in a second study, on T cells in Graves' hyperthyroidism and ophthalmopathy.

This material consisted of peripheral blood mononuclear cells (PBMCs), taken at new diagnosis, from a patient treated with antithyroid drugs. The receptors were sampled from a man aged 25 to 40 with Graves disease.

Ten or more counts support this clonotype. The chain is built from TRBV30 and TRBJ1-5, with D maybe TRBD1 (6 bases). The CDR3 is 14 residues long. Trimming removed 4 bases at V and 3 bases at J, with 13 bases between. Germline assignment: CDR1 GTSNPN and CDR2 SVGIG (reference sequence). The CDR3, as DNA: TGTGCCTGGAACACAGGGCAATCCAATCAGCCCCAGCATTTT. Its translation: CAWNTGQSNQPQHF.

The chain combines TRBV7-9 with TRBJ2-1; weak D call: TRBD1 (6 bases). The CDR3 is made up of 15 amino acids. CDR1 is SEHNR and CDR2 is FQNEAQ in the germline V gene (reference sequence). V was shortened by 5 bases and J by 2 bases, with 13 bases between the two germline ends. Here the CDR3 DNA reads TGTGCCAGCAGCCGCGTAGGGGGAACCTACAATGAGCAGTTCTTC. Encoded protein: CASSRVGGTYNEQFF. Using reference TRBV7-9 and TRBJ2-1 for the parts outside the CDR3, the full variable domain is DTGVSQNPRHKITKRGQNVTFRCDPISEHNRLYWYRQTLGQGPEFLTYFQNEAQLEKSRLLSDRFSAERPKGSFSTLEIQRTEQGDSAMYLCASSRVGGTYNEQFFGPGTRLTVL.

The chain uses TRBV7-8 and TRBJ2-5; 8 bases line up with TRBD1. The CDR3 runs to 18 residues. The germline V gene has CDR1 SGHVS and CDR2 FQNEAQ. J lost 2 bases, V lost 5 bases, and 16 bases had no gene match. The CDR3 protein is CASSLDRGALLLQETQYF. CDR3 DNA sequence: TGTGCCAGCAGCCTAGACAGGGGTGCGCTCCTCCTACAAGAGACCCAGTACTTC.

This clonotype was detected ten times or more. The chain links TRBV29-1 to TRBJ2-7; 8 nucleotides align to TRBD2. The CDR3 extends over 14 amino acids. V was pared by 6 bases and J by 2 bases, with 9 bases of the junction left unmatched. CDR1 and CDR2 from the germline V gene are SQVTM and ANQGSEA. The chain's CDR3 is CSVPDLSGTYEQYF. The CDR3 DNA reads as TGCAGCGTGCCGGACCTTAGCGGGACCTACGAGCAGTACTTC.

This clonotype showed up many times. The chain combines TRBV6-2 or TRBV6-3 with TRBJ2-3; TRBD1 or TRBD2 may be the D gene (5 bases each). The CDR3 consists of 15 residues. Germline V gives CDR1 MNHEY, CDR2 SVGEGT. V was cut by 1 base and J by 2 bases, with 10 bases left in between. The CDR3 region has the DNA TGTGCCAGCAGTTACTATGGGACCCACACAGATACGCAGTATTTT. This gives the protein CASSYYGTHTDTQYF.

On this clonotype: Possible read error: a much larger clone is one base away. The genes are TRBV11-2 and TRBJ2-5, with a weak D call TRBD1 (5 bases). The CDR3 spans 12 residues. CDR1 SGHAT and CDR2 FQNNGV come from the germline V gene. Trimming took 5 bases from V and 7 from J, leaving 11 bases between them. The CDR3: CASSLWGGTQYF. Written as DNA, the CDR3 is TGTGCCAGCAGCCTCTGGGGCGGGACCCAGTACTTC.

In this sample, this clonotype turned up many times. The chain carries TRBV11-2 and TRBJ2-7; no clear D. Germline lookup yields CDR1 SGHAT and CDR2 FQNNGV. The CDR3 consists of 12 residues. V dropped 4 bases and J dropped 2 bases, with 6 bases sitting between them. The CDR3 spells CASSSVTYEQYF. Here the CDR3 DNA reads TGTGCCAGCAGCTCTGTTACCTACGAGCAGTACTTC. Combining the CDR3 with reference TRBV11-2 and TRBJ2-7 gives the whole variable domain EAGVAQSPRYKIIEKRQSVAFWCNPISGHATLYWYQQILGQGPKLLIQFQNNGVVDDSQLPKDRFSAERLKGVDSTLKIQPAKLEDSAVYLCASSSVTYEQYFGPGTRLTVT.

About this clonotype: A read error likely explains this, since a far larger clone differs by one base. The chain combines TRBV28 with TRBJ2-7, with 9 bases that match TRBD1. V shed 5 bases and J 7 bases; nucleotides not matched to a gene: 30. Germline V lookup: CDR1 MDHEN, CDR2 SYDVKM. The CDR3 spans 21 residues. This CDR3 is CASSAVPRTGVGRVRYNEQYF. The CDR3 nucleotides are TGTGCCAGCAGTGCCGTCCCCCGGACAGGGGTCGGGCGGGTCAGGTACAATGAGCAGTACTTC.

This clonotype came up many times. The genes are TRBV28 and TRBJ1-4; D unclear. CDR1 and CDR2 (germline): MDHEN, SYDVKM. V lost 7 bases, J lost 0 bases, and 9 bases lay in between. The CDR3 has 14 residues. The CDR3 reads CASTPSATNEKLFF. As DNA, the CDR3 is TGTGCCAGCACCCCTTCAGCAACTAATGAAAAACTGTTTTTT.

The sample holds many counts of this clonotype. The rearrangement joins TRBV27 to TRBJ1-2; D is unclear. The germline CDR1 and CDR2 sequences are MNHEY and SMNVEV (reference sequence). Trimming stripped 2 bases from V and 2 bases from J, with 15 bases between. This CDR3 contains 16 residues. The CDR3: CASSLTAQGGNYGYTF. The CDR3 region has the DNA TGTGCCAGCAGTTTAACCGCGCAAGGAGGGAACTATGGCTACACCTTC.

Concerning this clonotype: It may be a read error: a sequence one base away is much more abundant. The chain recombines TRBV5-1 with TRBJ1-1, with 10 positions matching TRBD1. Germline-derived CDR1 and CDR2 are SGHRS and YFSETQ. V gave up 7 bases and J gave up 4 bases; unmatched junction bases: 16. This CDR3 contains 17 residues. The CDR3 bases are TGCGCCAGCGGGGCCGGGACAGGGGCTACCATTAGCACTGAAGCTTTCTTT. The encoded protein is CASGAGTGATISTEAFF.